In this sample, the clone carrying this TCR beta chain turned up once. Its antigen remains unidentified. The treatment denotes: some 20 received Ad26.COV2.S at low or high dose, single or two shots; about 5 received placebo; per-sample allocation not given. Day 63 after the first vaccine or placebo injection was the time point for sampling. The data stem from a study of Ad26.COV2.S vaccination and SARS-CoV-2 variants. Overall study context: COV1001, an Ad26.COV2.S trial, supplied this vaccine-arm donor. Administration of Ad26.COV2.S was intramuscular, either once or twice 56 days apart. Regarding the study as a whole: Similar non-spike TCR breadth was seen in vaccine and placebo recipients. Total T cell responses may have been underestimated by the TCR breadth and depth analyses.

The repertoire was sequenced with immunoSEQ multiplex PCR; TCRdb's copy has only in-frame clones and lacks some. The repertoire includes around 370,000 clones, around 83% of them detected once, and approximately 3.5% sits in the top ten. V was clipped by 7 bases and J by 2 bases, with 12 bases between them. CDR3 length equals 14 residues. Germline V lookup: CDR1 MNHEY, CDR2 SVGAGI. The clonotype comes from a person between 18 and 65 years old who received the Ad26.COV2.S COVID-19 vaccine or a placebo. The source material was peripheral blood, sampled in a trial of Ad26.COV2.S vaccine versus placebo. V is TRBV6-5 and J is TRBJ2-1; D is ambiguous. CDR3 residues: CASTSGPTYNEQFF. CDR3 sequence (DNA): TGTGCCAGCACGTCGGGTCCTACCTACAATGAGCAGTTCTTC.